This section outlines one TCR beta chain sequence together with its context. Antigen specificity is unknown. Libraries of TCR beta came from iRepertoire HTBI primers plus Arm-PCR of CDR3 regions. MiXCR, applied by TCRdb to the multiplex PCR reads, yields one record per CDR3 protein. The repertoire consists of some 320,000 distinct CDR3 sequences, with under 20% occurring once and the leading ten covering more than 30%. Time point of the sample: newly diagnosed GD, antithyroid drugs for less than 3 months. With RNA extracted from PBMCs as input, the TCR library was made. American Thyroid Association guidelines defined how Graves' disease was diagnosed. This specimen comes from a study of regulatory T cells in long-lasting Graves disease. The overall study: Graves' patients with a new diagnosis had received antithyroid drugs under 3 months.

Broader study findings: Favored gene segments in persistent disease were TRBV28, TRBJ1-2 and TRBJ2-5. Persistent Graves' patients showed reduced TCR diversity versus newly diagnosed patients.

With 6 bases removed from V and 5 bases from J, the gap between germline ends came to 13 bases. This CDR3 is 13 amino acids long. CDR1 is MDHEN, CDR2 SYDVKM, per germline. The genes are TRBV28 and TRBJ2-5, with D tentatively TRBD2 (7 bases). Sequences were derived from peripheral blood mononuclear cells (PBMCs), sampled at new diagnosis, from a patient treated with antithyroid drugs. The source is a female donor with Graves disease. The CDR3 sequence is CASRIQGGETQYF. The CDR3, as DNA: TGTGCCAGCAGGATACAGGGAGGGGAGACCCAGTACTTC.